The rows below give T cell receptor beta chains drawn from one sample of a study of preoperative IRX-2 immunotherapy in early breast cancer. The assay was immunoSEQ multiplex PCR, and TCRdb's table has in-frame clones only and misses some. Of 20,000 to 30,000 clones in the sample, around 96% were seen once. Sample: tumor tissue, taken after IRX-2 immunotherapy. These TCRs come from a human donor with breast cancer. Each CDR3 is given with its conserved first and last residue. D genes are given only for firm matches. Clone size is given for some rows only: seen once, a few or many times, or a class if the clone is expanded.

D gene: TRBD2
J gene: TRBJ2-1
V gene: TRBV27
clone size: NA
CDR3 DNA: TGTGCCAGCAGTTTGCTCGGGACTAGCGGGAGATCTGAGCAGTTCTTC
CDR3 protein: CASSLLGTSGRSEQFF

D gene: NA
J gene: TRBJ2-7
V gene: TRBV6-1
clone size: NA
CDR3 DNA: TGTGCCAGCAGTGATATGCGAGGGGCCTACGAGCAGTACTTC
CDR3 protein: CASSDMRGAYEQYF

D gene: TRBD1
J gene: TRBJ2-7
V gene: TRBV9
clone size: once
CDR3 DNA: TGTGCCAGCAGCGCGATCGGGACAGGGAGCAACGAGCAGTACTTC
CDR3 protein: CASSAIGTGSNEQYF

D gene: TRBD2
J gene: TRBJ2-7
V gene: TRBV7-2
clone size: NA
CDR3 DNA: TGTGCCAGCAGCTCTGTGGGACTAGCGGGAGACGAGCAGTACTTC
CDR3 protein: CASSSVGLAGDEQYF

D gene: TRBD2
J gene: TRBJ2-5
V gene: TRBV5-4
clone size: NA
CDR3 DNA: TGTGCCAGCGCCGAGAATAAAGCGGGATCCGAGACCCAGTACTTC
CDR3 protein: CASAENKAGSETQYF

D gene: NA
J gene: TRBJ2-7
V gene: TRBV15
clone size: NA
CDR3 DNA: TGTGCCACCAGCAGAGATGGATACGAGCAGTACTTC
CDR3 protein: CATSRDGYEQYF

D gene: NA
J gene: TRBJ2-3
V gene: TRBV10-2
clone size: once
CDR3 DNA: TGCGCCAGCAGCCTCACTAGCAGGGGCACAGATACGCAGTATTTT
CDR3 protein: CASSLTSRGTDTQYF

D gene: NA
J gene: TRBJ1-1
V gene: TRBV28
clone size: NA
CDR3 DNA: TGTGCCAGCAAACCGGGGACTAGGAACACTGAAGCTTTCTTT
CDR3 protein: CASKPGTRNTEAFF

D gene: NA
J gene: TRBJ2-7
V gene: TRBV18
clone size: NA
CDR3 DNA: TGTGCCAGCTCACCAGGATCGACCTCCTACGAGCAGTACTTC
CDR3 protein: CASSPGSTSYEQYF

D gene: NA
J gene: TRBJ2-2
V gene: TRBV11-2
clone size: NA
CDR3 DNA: TGTGCCAGCAGCTTAGCGGTGGGGGCAACCGGGGAGCTGTTTTTT
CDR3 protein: CASSLAVGATGELFF

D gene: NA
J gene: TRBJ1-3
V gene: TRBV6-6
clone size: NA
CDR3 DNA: TGTGCCAGCAGCAGGGAGATTCAAATCGGAAACACCATATATTTT
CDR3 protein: CASSREIQIGNTIYF

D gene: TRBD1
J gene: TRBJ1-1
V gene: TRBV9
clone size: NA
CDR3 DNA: TGTGCCAGCAGCGCAGCGAAGGGACAGGAGAACACTGAAGCTTTCTTT
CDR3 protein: CASSAAKGQENTEAFF

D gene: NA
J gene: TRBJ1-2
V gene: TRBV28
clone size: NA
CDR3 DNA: TGTGCCAGCAGCCGCTATGGCTACACCTTC
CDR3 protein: CASSRYGYTF

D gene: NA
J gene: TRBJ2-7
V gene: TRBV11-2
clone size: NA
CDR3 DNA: TGTGCCAGCAGCTTAGATTTGGGCGCTTCCTACGAGCAGTACTTC
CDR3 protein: CASSLDLGASYEQYF

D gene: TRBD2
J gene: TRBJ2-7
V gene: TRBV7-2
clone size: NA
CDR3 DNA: TGTGCCAGCAGCTTACAACTAGCGGGAGCCTACGAGCAGTACTTC
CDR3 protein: CASSLQLAGAYEQYF

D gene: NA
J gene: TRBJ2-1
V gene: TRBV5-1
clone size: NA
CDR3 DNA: TGCGCCAGCAGTTCATGGGGGGCCGGCTCCTACAATGAGCAGTTCTTC
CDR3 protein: CASSSWGAGSYNEQFF

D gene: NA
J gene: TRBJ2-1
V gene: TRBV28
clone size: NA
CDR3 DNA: TGTGCCAGCAGTTTACTCAATGAGCAGTTCTTC
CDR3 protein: CASSLLNEQFF

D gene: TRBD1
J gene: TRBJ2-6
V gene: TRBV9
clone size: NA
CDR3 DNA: TGTGCCAGCAGCGCCAACCGGGACAGGGGATCGGGTGGGGCCAACGTCCTGACTTTC
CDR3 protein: CASSANRDRGSGGANVLTF

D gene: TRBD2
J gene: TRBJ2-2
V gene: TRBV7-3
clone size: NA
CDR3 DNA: TGTGCCAGCAGCTCACCCGGCGGGGGTGATACCGGGGAGCTGTTTTTT
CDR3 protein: CASSSPGGGDTGELFF

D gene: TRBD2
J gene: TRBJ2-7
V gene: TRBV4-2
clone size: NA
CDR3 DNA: TGTGCCAGCAGCCAACGCGGCCGGCTAGCGGGGTCCTACGAGCAGTACTTC
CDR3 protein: CASSQRGRLAGSYEQYF

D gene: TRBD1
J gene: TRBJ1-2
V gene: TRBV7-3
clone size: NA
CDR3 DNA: TGTGCCAGCAGAACCGGACAGGGCCTCGGAGGCTACACCTTC
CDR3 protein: CASRTGQGLGGYTF

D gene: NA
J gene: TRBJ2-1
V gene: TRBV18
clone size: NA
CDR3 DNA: TGTGCCAGCTCACGAACTAGTAGCAATGAGCAGTTCTTC
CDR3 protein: CASSRTSSNEQFF

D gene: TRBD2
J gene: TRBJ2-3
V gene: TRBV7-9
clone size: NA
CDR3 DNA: TGTGCCAGCAGCCCAGGACTAGCGAGCACAGATACGCAGTATTTT
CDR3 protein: CASSPGLASTDTQYF

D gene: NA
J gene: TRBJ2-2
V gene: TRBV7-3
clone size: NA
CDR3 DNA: TGTGCCAGCAGCGGAACTCGGAACACCGGGGAGCTGTTTTTT
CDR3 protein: CASSGTRNTGELFF

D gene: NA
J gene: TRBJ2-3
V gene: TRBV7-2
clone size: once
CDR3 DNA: TGTGCCAGCGCCCCAGGACTAACTAGCACAGATACGCAGTATTTT
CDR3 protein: CASAPGLTSTDTQYF

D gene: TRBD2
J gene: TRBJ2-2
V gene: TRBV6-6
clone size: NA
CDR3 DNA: TGTGCCAGCAGCCACCTAGCGGGGGACACCGGGGAGCTGTTTTTT
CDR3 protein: CASSHLAGDTGELFF

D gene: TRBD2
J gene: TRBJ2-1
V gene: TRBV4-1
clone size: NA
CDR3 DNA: TGCGCCAGCAGCCAAGGTACTAGCGGACGCTCCTACAATGAGCAGTTCTTC
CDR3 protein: CASSQGTSGRSYNEQFF

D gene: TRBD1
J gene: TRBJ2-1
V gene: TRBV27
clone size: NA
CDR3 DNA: TGTGCCAGCAGTTTACCGGGACAGGGTCAGTTCTTC
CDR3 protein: CASSLPGQGQFF

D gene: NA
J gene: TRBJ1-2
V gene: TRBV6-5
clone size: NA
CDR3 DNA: TGTGCCAGCAGTTACCTTGGGGAGGGCCGGGGCTACACCTTC
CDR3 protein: CASSYLGEGRGYTF

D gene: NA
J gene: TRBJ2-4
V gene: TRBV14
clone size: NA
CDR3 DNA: TGTGCCAGCAACACACCACCTTTCGCCAAAAACATTCAGTACTTC
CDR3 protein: CASNTPPFAKNIQYF

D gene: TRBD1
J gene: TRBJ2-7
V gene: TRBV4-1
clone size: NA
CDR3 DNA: TGCGCCAGCAGCCAAGGCCCCTGGGACAGCTCCTACGAGCAGTACTTC
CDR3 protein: CASSQGPWDSSYEQYF

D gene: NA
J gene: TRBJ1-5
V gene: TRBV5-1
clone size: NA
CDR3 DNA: TGCGCCAGCAGCTTGGGAGGGGATCAGCCCCAGCATTTT
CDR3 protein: CASSLGGDQPQHF

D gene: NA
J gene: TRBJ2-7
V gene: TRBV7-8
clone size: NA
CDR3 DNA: TGTGCCAGCGTCTTCCGAGTGGGGAGCGGTTTCGCCTACGAGCAGTACTTC
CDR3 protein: CASVFRVGSGFAYEQYF

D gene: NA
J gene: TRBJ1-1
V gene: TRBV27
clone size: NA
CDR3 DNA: TGTGCCAGCAGTTCGTCCTGGGGGTCTTCGGCTTTCTTT
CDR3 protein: CASSSSWGSSAFF

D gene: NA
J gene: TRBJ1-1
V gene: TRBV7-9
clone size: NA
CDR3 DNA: TGTGCCAGCAGCTTAGCCACTGAAGCTTTCTTT
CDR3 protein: CASSLATEAFF

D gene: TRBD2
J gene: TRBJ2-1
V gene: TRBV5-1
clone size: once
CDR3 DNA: TGCGCCAGCAGCATCGAGCGGGGGGACAATGAGCAGTTCTTC
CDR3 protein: CASSIERGDNEQFF

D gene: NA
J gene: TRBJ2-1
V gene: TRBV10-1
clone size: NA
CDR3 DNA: TGCGCCAGCAGTGTCCCAGGGAATAACAATGAGCAGTTCTTC
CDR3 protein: CASSVPGNNNEQFF

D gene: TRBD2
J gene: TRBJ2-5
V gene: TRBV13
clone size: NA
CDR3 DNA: TGTGCCAGCAGCCTTAGCGGGGGGGCACAAGAGACCCAGTACTTC
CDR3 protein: CASSLSGGAQETQYF